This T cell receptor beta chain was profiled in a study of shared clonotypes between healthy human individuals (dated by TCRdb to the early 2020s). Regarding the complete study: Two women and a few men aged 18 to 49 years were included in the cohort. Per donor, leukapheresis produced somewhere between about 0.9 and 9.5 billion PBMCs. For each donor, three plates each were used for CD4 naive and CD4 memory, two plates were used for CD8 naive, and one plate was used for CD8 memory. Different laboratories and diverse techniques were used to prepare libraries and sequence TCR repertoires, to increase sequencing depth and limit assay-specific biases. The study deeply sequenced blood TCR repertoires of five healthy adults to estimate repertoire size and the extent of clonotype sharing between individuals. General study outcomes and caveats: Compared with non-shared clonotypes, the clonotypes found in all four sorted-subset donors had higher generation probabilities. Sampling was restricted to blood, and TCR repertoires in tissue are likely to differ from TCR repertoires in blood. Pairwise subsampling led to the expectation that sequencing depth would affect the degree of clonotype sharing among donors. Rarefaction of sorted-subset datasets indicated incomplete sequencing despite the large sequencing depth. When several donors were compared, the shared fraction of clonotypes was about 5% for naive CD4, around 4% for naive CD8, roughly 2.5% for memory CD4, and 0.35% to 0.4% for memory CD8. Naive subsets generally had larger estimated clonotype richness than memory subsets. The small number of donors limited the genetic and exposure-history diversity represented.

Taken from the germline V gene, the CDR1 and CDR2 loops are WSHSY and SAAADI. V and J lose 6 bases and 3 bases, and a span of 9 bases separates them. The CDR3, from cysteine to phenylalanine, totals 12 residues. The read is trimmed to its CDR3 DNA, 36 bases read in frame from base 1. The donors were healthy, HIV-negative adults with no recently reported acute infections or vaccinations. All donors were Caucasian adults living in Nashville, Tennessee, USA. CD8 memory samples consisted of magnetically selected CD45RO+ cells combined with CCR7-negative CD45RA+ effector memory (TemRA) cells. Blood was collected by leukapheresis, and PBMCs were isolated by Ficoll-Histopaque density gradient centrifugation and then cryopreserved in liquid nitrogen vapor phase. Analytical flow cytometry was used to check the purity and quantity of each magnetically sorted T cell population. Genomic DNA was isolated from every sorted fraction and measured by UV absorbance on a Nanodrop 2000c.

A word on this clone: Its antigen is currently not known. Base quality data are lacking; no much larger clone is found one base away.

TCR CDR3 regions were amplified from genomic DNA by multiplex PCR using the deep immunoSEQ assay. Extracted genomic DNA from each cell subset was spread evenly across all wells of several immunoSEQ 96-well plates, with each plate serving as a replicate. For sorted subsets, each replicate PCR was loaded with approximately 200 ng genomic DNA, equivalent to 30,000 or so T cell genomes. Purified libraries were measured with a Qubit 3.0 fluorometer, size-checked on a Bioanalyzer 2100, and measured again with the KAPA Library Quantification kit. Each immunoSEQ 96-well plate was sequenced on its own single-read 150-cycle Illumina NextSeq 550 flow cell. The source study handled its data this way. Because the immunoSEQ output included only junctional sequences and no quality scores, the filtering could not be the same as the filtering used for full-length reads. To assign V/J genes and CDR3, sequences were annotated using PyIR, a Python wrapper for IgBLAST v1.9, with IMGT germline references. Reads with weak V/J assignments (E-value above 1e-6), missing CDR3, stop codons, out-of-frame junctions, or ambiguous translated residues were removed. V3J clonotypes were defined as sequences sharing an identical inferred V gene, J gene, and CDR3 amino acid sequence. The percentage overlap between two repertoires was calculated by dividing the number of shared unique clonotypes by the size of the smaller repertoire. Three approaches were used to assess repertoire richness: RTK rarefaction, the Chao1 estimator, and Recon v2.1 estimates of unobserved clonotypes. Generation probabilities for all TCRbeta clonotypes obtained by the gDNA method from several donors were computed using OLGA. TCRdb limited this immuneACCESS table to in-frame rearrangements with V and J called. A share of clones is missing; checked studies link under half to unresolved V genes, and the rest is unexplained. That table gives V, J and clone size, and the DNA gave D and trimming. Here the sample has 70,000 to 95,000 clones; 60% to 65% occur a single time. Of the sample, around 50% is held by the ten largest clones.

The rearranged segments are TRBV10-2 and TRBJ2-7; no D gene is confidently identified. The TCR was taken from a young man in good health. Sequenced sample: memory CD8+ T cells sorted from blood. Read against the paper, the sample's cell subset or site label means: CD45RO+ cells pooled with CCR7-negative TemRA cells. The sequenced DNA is TGCGCCAGCAGCGACGAGAGCTACGAGCAGTACTTC. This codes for CASSDESYEQYF.